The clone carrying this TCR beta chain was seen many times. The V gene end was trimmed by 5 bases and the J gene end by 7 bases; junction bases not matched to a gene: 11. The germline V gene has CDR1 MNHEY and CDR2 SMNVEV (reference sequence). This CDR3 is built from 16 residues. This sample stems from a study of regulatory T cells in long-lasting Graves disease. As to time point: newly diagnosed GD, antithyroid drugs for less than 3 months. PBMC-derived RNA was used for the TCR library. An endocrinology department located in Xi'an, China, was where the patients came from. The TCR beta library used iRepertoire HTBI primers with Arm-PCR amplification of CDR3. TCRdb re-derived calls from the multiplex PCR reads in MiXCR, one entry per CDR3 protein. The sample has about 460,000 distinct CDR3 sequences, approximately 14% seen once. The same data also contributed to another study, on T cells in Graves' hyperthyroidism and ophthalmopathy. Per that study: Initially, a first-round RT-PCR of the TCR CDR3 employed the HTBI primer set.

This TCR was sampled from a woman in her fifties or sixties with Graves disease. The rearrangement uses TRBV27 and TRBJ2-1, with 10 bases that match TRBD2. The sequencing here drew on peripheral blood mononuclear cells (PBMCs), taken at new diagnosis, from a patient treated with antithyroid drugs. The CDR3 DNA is TGTGCCAGCAGTGGGGGGCTAGCGGGAGTAAAGAATGAGCAGTTCTTC. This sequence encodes CASSGGLAGVKNEQFF.